The 25 T cell receptor beta chains presented below share a single source sample, sequenced in a study of T-cell reconstitution after alpha-beta-depleted transplantation in children. Researchers prepared the TCRbeta library using unique molecular identifiers, the study reports. Via MiXCR, TCRdb re-called the PCR reads, giving one row per CDR3 protein. Here the sample spans just under 150,000 distinct CDR3 sequences, around 8.8% being singletons. The sequences come from PBMCs, mostly from graft donor cells, collected 180 days after TCRalphabeta/CD19-depleted stem cell transplant. These receptors were obtained from a female patient between 2 and 15 years old who had a stem cell transplant for congenital amegakaryocytic thrombocytopenia, so the T cells may come from the graft donor.

This clonotype was counted ten times or more. The V gene is TRBV4-1, the J gene TRBJ2-3, with 8 nucleotides matching TRBD2. CDR1 and CDR2 (germline): MGHRA, YSYEKL. The length of the CDR3 is 15 residues. V trimming: 4 bases; J trimming: 3 bases; junction bases outside the gene matches: 6. The CDR3 sequence: CASSRFRGGTDTQYF. CDR3 in DNA: TGCGCCAGCAGCCGCTTTCGGGGGGGGACAGATACGCAGTATTTT.

This clonotype was recorded at least ten times. J is TRBJ2-7 and V is TRBV5-1, with a weak D call TRBD2 (6 bases). V shed 4 bases and J shed 5 bases, with 13 bases lying between them. The CDR3 loop spans 13 amino acids. Germline V gene lookup returns CDR1 SGHRS and CDR2 YFSETQ. The CDR3 DNA is TGCGCCAGCAGCCGTCTAGCGTCCGACGAGCAGTACTTC. Its translation: CASSRLASDEQYF.

V and J are TRBV7-2 and TRBJ2-3, with 8 bases aligning to TRBD2. Per germline, CDR1 SGHTA and CDR2 FQGNSA. Unmatched junction bases numbered 6, after V lost 5 bases and J lost 11 bases. The length of the CDR3 is 12 residues. In DNA, the CDR3 is TGTGCCAGCAGCCCCCGGGGGGGGAAGCAGTATTTT. Protein: CASSPRGGKQYF.

The chain recombines TRBV7-2 with TRBJ2-5; no firm D call. Germline V gene data show CDR1 as SGHTA and CDR2 as FQGNSA. The CDR3 runs 13 residues. V was cut by 4 bases and J by 3 bases, with 9 bases left in between. The CDR3 loop is CASSSPTKETQYF. In DNA form, the CDR3 reads TGTGCCAGCAGCTCCCCGACAAAAGAGACCCAGTACTTC.

This clonotype was detected only a few times. The genes are TRBV10-3 and TRBJ1-4, with TRBD1 matching over 7 bases. The ends lost 0 bases at V and 8 bases at J; junction bases unmatched: 6. From germline, CDR1 is ENHRY and CDR2 SYGVKD. There are 15 residues in the CDR3. The DNA of the CDR3 is TGTGCCATCAGTGAGTCGAGACAGGGACACGAAAAACTGTTTTTT. It is translated as CAISESRQGHEKLFF.

This clonotype was found many times. The chain joins TRBV7-3 to TRBJ2-3; no firm D call. V was pared by 3 bases and J by 3 bases, with 19 bases between. This CDR3 has 17 amino acids. Germline CDR1 SGHTA, CDR2 FQGTGA. The DNA for the CDR3 is TGTGCCAGCAGCTTTAAGGAGCAGGCGGATAGTACAGATACGCAGTATTTT. Its protein product is CASSFKEQADSTDTQYF.

This clonotype was observed at least ten times. This chain connects TRBV6-2 or TRBV6-3 to TRBJ1-5, with TRBD1 identical over 8 bases. Trimming at V came to 2 bases and at J to 1 base, leaving 10 bases not matched to a gene. Germline lookup yields CDR1 MNHEY and CDR2 SVGEGT. CDR3 size: 18 residues. The CDR3 reads CASSYGRGLRESNQPQHF. CDR3 bases: TGTGCCAGCAGTTACGGCAGGGGGCTAAGGGAGAGCAATCAGCCCCAGCATTTT.

This clonotype was recorded many times. This chain uses TRBV4-3 with TRBJ1-2; D might be TRBD1 (5 bases). The V gene lost 1 base and the J gene lost 2 bases, with 14 bases spanning the gap. The germline CDR1 and CDR2 sequences are LGHNA and YSLEER. This CDR3 has 16 residues. The CDR3 spells CASSQVYGAGNYGYTF. The CDR3 nucleotides read TGCGCCAGCAGCCAAGTATACGGGGCTGGAAACTATGGCTACACCTTC.

V usage is TRBV3-1 and J usage is TRBJ1-1; a weak D match, TRBD1 (6 bases). The germline V and J ends were trimmed by 3 bases and 3 bases, with 11 bases remaining between them. This CDR3 is built from 14 residues. Germline V gene lookup returns CDR1 LGHDT and CDR2 YNNKEL (reference sequence). The CDR3 region is CASSHFAGDTEAFF. The CDR3 region has the DNA TGTGCCAGCAGCCATTTCGCAGGGGACACTGAAGCTTTCTTT.

This clonotype showed up many times. The chain links TRBV5-1 to TRBJ2-2; the D is unclear. The germline V gene has CDR1 SGHRS and CDR2 YFSETQ. CDR3 length equals 15 residues. V lost 0 bases, J lost 3 bases, and 9 bases lay in between. CDR3 nucleotides: TGCGCCAGCAGCTTGGAGACCAGATACACCGGGGAGCTGTTTTTT. Translating gives CASSLETRYTGELFF. The variable domain in full, with the rest retrieved from reference TRBV5-1 and TRBJ2-2, is KAGVTQTPRYLIKTRGQQVTLSCSPISGHRSVSWYQQTPGQGLQFLFEYFSETQRNKGNFPGRFSGRQFSNSRSEMNVSTLELGDSALYLCASSLETRYTGELFFGEGSRLTVL.

The table lists this clonotype with a few counts. This chain links TRBV5-1 with TRBJ2-1; 8 nucleotides agree with TRBD1. Germline lookup yields CDR1 SGHRS and CDR2 YFSETQ. The CDR3 consists of 14 residues. Trimming cost V 4 bases and J 8 bases; bases outside gene matches: 8. Here the CDR3 reads CASSLSRQGHEQFF. The CDR3 bases are TGCGCCAGCAGCCTATCCAGACAGGGGCATGAGCAGTTCTTC.

There are many counts of this clonotype. The rearrangement uses TRBV5-1 and TRBJ1-4; possible D gene TRBD1, 6 bases. This CDR3 has 14 amino acids. CDR1 is SGHRS, CDR2 YFSETQ, per germline. The germline V and J ends were trimmed by 0 bases and 8 bases, with 11 bases remaining between them. The CDR3: CASSLGGAEEKLFF. The CDR3 region has the DNA TGCGCCAGCAGCTTGGGGGGGGCTGAGGAAAAACTGTTTTTT. Full variable domain (outside the CDR3, taken from reference TRBV5-1 and TRBJ1-4): KAGVTQTPRYLIKTRGQQVTLSCSPISGHRSVSWYQQTPGQGLQFLFEYFSETQRNKGNFPGRFSGRQFSNSRSEMNVSTLELGDSALYLCASSLGGAEEKLFFGSGTQLSVL.

In this sample, this clonotype turned up many times. The chain couples TRBV6-1 to TRBJ2-7; the D gene is possibly TRBD2 (7 bases). This CDR3 is built from 14 residues. Germline V gene data show CDR1 as MNHNS and CDR2 as SASEGT. V was shortened by 4 bases and J by 4 bases, with 14 bases between the two germline ends. The CDR3 loop reads CASSVLRGPYEQYF. The CDR3 DNA is TGTGCCAGCAGTGTCTTGCGGGGGCCATACGAGCAGTACTTC.

This clonotype came up many times. The chain employs TRBV20-1 and TRBJ2-7; 7 positions match TRBD2. Trimming removed 4 bases from V and 3 bases from J; junction bases left unmatched: 6. From germline, CDR1 is DFQATT and CDR2 SNEGSKA (reference sequence). This CDR3 has 13 amino acids. CDR3 residues: CSATGEGLYEQYF. The CDR3 DNA is TGCAGTGCTACGGGGGAGGGCCTCTACGAGCAGTACTTC.

The rearrangement uses TRBV5-1 and TRBJ2-2; D remains ambiguous. V lost 1 base to trimming and J lost 1 base, with 5 bases between them. Germline-derived CDR1 and CDR2 are SGHRS and YFSETQ. This CDR3 has 14 amino acids. The CDR3 DNA sequence: TGCGCCAGCAGCTTGATCGGGAACACCGGGGAGCTGTTTTTT. As protein: CASSLIGNTGELFF.

This clonotype was recorded a few times. This chain joins TRBV30 and TRBJ1-1; D remains ambiguous. The CDR3 is made up of 13 amino acids. Looked up from germline, CDR1 is GTSNPN and CDR2 is SVGIG (reference sequence). Trimming pared 0 bases from V and 1 base from J, leaving 6 bases between. The CDR3 DNA sequence: TGTGCCTGGAGTGTCTACAGGAACACTGAAGCTTTCTTT. Amino acid sequence: CAWSVYRNTEAFF.

This clonotype came up many times. The chain carries TRBV7-9 and TRBJ2-2; D unresolved. The CDR3 has 12 amino acids. Trimming pared 5 bases from V and 8 bases from J, leaving 9 bases between. Germline loops: CDR1 SEHNR, CDR2 FQNEAQ (reference sequence). As DNA, the CDR3 is TGTGCCAGCAGCCTTGCTTTGGGGGAGCTGTTTTTT. Translation: CASSLALGELFF.

This clonotype was found many times. The chain uses TRBV10-3 and TRBJ2-3; 9 nucleotides agree with TRBD2. CDR3 length: 13 residues. Germline CDR1 and CDR2: ENHRY and SYGVKD. Germline trimming cut 6 bases from V and 5 bases from J; bases unmatched to any gene: 3. In DNA, the CDR3 is TGTGCCATCAGAAGTAGCGGGAGAGATACGCAGTATTTT. The encoded protein is CAIRSSGRDTQYF.

This chain connects TRBV23-1 to TRBJ2-7; no clear D. TRBV23-1 is assigned to the ORF class and has an uncertain function. Trimming took 6 bases from V and 4 from J, leaving 16 bases between them. This CDR3 is 14 amino acids long. Here the CDR3 reads CASRLNVGKYEQYF. The CDR3 bases are TGCGCCAGCAGGCTCAATGTAGGCAAATACGAGCAGTACTTC.

This clonotype was seen a single time. V gene TRBV5-4 combines with J gene TRBJ2-7; TRBD1 might be the D (6 bases). Germline V gene data show CDR1 as SGHNT and CDR2 as YYREEE (reference sequence). The CDR3 consists of 14 residues. Trimming removed 3 bases at V and 3 bases at J, with 13 bases between. The CDR3 sequence: CASSSGQQNYEQYF. CDR3 nucleotide sequence: TGTGCCAGCAGCTCCGGACAGCAAAACTACGAGCAGTACTTC. Looking up the rest from reference TRBV5-4 and TRBJ2-7 gives the full variable domain: ETGVTQSPTHLIKTRGQQVTLRCSSQSGHNTVSWYQQALGQGPQFIFQYYREEENGRGNFPPRFSGLQFPNYSSELNVNALELDDSALYLCASSSGQQNYEQYFGPGTRLTVT.

This clonotype was picked up many times. This chain uses TRBV20-1 with TRBJ2-7; D could derive from TRBD1 or TRBD2 (5 bases each). Germline CDR1 and CDR2: DFQATT and SNEGSKA (reference sequence). V lost 6 bases and J 5 bases, leaving 14 bases between the germline ends. The CDR3 has 12 amino acids. The CDR3 nucleotides are TGCAGTGCCAGCGAGGGGCGAGACGAGCAGTACTTC. It translates to CSASEGRDEQYF.

This clonotype was counted at least ten times. The chain is built from TRBV10-3 and TRBJ2-1; D gene unclear. Germline V CDR1 and CDR2: ENHRY, SYGVKD. CDR3 length equals 12 residues. Trimming removed 6 bases from V and 5 bases from J, with 8 bases in between. The CDR3 here is CAIRGVNNEQFF. The CDR3 bases are TGTGCCATCAGGGGCGTGAACAATGAGCAGTTCTTC.

This clonotype has more than one count but fewer than ten. The DNA of the CDR3 is TGTGCCAGCAGTGATGGTCCGTTAGGCACAGATACGCAGTATTTT. The encoded protein is CASSDGPLGTDTQYF. This chain links TRBV6-1 with TRBJ2-3; D is ambiguous. Trimming took off 3 bases at V and 1 base at J, with 11 bases between the two ends. The CDR3 extends over 15 amino acids. Germline V gene sequence: CDR1 MNHNS, CDR2 SASEGT.

The chain employs TRBV20-1 and TRBJ1-2, with a possible D match to TRBD1 (5 bases). Germline V gene data show CDR1 as DFQATT and CDR2 as SNEGSKA (reference sequence). The CDR3 runs to 14 residues. V was trimmed by 3 bases and J by 7 bases, leaving 18 bases between them. Written as DNA, the CDR3 is TGCAGTGCTAGTTATCCAGGGAAACTAGTTGGCTACACCTTC. Protein sequence: CSASYPGKLVGYTF.

Many counts were recorded for this clonotype. The chain carries TRBV20-1 and TRBJ2-7; 10 bases map to TRBD2. Germline lookup yields CDR1 DFQATT and CDR2 SNEGSKA (reference sequence). This CDR3 is 14 amino acids long. V shed 3 bases and J 4 bases; nucleotides not matched to a gene: 6. The chain's CDR3 is CSARLLAGAYEQYF. DNA of the CDR3: TGCAGTGCTAGGTTGCTAGCGGGAGCGTACGAGCAGTACTTC.